The 9 T cell receptor beta chains presented below share a single source sample, sequenced in a study of T-cell reconstitution after alpha-beta-depleted transplantation in children. The TCRbeta library was prepared with unique molecular identifiers. Each CDR3 protein is one row after TCRdb ran MiXCR on the PCR reads. Here the sample spans almost 400,000 distinct CDR3 sequences, 20% being singletons. Specimen: PBMCs from the stem cell graft donor, collected from the stem cell graft. All receptors derive from a human donor who donated a stem cell graft to a child with acute myeloid leukemia.

The rearrangement links TRBV24-1 to TRBJ2-7, with TRBD1 matching 7 bases. There are 13 residues in the CDR3. The junction had 5 bases not matched to a gene; V was cut back by 5 bases and J by 5 bases. Germline assignment: CDR1 KGHDR and CDR2 SFDVKD. CDR3 loop: CATSGVTGDEQYF. CDR3 bases: TGTGCCACCAGTGGAGTTACAGGGGACGAGCAGTACTTC.

The chain joins TRBV7-2 to TRBJ2-3; 7 bases are a match to TRBD1. Germline lookup yields CDR1 SGHTA and CDR2 FQGNSA. J was trimmed by 3 bases and V by 1 base; bases with no gene match: 4. The CDR3 has 15 residues. The CDR3 loop reads CASSLVGQQTDTQYF. The DNA for the CDR3 is TGTGCCAGCAGCTTAGTGGGACAGCAGACAGATACGCAGTATTTT.

The rearrangement uses TRBV20-1 and TRBJ2-7, with TRBD1 as a possible D gene (6 bases). Trimming stripped 5 bases from V and 3 bases from J, with 17 bases between. This CDR3 spans 14 amino acids. In germline, CDR1 is DFQATT, CDR2 SNEGSKA (reference sequence). CDR3 amino acids: CSAGETGNFYEQYF. The CDR3 bases are TGCAGTGCTGGTGAGACAGGTAACTTCTACGAGCAGTACTTC.

The V call is TRBV12-3 or TRBV12-4, the J call TRBJ2-1; TRBD2 agrees at 10 bases. J lost 12 bases, V lost 4 bases, and 3 bases had no gene match. CDR3 length: 12 amino acids. The CDR3 nucleotides read TGTGCCAGCAGTTCAGTAGCGGGAGGGCAGTTCTTC. Translated, it gives CASSSVAGGQFF.

The chain recombines TRBV6-2 or TRBV6-3 with TRBJ2-7; TRBD1 aligns across 7 bases. The CDR3 runs to 12 residues. Germline V gene data show CDR1 as MNHEY and CDR2 as SVGEGT. After removal of 8 bases from V and 0 bases from J, the junction contained 1 base not matched to a gene. The CDR3, as DNA: TGTGCCAGCGGGGACAGCTCCTACGAGCAGTACTTC. Translating gives CASGDSSYEQYF.

The chain carries TRBV25-1 and TRBJ2-5; TRBD2 aligns across 11 bases. The germline V gene has CDR1 MGHDK and CDR2 SYGVNS. V lost 2 bases to trimming and J lost 1 base; unmatched junction nucleotides: 12. The CDR3 is 19 residues long. CDR3 protein: CASSEELGGLADLQETQYF. In nucleotides, the CDR3 is TGTGCCAGCAGTGAAGAGTTAGGGGGACTAGCGGACCTCCAAGAGACCCAGTACTTC.

This rearrangement joins TRBV20-1 to TRBJ2-7, with D unclear. CDR1 and CDR2 (germline): DFQATT, SNEGSKA (reference sequence). Trimming cost V 0 bases and J 5 bases, with 8 bases left between them. This CDR3 has 12 amino acids. As DNA, the CDR3 is TGCAGTGCTAGAGATAGAGAGAACGAGCAGTACTTC. Translated: CSARDRENEQYF.

This clonotype came up once. This sequence joins TRBV11-2 and TRBJ2-1; TRBD2 matches 14 bases. Germline values: CDR1 SGHAT, CDR2 FQNNGV. The CDR3 covers 16 residues. The trim removed 5 bases at V and 8 bases at J, leaving 8 bases unmatched. The CDR3 protein is CASSLRTSGGFDEQFF. CDR3 sequence (DNA): TGTGCCAGCAGCCTACGGACTAGCGGGGGGTTTGATGAGCAGTTCTTC.

This clonotype was recorded many times. The chain couples TRBV20-1 to TRBJ2-3; the D is unclear. The CDR3 has 15 residues. The germline V gene has CDR1 DFQATT and CDR2 SNEGSKA (reference sequence). With 0 bases removed from V and 5 bases from J, the gap between germline ends came to 15 bases. This chain's CDR3 is CSARDLYLGGDTQYF. In DNA, the CDR3 is TGCAGTGCTAGAGATCTCTACCTGGGCGGAGATACGCAGTATTTT.